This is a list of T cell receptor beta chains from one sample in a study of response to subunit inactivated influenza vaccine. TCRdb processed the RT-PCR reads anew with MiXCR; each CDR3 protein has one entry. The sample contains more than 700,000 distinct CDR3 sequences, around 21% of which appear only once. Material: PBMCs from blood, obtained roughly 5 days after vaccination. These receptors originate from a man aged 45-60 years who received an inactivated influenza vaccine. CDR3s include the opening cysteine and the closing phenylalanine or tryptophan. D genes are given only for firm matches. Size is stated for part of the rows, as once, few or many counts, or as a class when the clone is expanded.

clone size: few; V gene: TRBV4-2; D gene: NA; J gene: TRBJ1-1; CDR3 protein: CASSQVGDTKPEAFF; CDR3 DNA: TGTGCCAGCAGCCAAGTGGGGGACACGAAGCCTGAAGCTTTCTTT
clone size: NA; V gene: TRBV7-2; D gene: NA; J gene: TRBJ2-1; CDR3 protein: CASSLVVLSSYNEQFF; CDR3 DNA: TGTGCCAGCAGCTTAGTAGTACTTAGCTCCTACAATGAGCAGTTCTTC
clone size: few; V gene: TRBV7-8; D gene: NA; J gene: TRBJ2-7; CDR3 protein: CASSLADDRIYEQYF; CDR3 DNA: TGTGCCAGCAGCTTAGCGGATGACAGGATCTACGAGCAGTACTTC
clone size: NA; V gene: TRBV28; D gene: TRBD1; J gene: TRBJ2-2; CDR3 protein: CASSLPRTGNTGELFF; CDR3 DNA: TGTGCCAGCAGTTTACCCCGGACAGGGAACACCGGGGAGCTGTTTTTT
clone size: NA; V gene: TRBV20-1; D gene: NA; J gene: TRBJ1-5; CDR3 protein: CSAQTGNYNQPQHF; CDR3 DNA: TGCAGTGCCCAAACAGGGAACTACAATCAGCCCCAGCATTTT
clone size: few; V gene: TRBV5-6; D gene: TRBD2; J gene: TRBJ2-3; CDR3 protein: CASSSLAGEWGTDTQYF; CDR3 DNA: TGTGCCAGCAGCTCCTTAGCGGGGGAGTGGGGCACAGATACGCAGTATTTT
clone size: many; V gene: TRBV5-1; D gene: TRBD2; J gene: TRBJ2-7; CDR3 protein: CASSSGLAAQYEQYF; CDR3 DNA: TGCGCCAGCAGCTCGGGACTAGCGGCTCAATACGAGCAGTACTTC
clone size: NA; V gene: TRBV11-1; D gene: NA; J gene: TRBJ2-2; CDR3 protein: CASSSTPGREWDTGELFF; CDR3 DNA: TGTGCCAGCAGCTCGACCCCCGGACGGGAATGGGACACCGGGGAGCTGTTTTTT
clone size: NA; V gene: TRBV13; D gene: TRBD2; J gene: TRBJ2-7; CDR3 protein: CASSSGTSNVEQYF; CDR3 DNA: TGTGCCAGCAGCTCCGGGACTAGCAATGTCGAGCAGTACTTC
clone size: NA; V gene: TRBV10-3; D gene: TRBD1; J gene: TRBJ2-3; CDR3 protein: CATGQGQTFTDTQYF; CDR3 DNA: TGTGCCACCGGACAGGGGCAGACCTTCACAGATACGCAGTATTTT
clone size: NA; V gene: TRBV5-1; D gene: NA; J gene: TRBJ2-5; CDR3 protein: CASTDSGRETQYF; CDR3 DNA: TGCGCCAGCACGGACAGCGGACGGGAGACCCAGTACTTC
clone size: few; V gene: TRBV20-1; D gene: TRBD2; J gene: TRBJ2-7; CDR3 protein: CSVPGLAGIGQYF; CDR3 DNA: TGCAGTGTACCGGGACTAGCGGGAATTGGGCAGTACTTC
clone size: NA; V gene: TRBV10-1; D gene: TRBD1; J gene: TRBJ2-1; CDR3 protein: CASSDGDRGYNEQFF; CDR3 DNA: TGCGCCAGCAGTGACGGGGACAGGGGATACAATGAGCAGTTCTTC
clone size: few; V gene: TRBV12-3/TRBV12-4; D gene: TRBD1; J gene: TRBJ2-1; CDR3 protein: CASSPGQALTEQFF; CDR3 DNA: TGTGCCAGCAGTCCGGGACAGGCCCTGACGGAGCAGTTCTTC
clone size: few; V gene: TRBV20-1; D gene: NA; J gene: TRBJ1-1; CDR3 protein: CSARIPGASTEAFF; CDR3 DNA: TGCAGTGCCCGGATCCCAGGGGCGTCCACTGAAGCTTTCTTT
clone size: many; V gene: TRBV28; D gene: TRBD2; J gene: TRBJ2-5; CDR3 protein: CASSPLVLAGASQETQYF; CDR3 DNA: TGTGCCAGCAGCCCTCTCGTTTTAGCGGGGGCCTCCCAAGAGACCCAGTACTTC
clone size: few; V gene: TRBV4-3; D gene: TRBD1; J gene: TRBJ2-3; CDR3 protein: CASSQGRGGGTDTQYF; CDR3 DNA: TGCGCCAGCAGCCAAGGTAGAGGGGGCGGAACAGATACGCAGTATTTT
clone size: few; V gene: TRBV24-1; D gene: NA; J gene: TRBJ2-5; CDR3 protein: CATGGGGGETQYF; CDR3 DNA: TGTGCCACCGGAGGGGGGGGGGGAGAGACCCAGTACTTC
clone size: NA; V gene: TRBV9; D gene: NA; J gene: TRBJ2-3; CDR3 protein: CASSVDGGTGDTQYF; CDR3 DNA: TGTGCCAGCAGCGTAGACGGCGGGACGGGAGATACGCAGTATTTT
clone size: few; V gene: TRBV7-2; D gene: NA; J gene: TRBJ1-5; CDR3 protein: CASSLAWSGQPQHF; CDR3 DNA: TGTGCCAGCAGCTTAGCCTGGTCGGGCCAGCCCCAGCATTTT
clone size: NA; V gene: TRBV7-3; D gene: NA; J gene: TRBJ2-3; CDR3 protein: CASSLFSGFTDTQYF; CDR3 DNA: TGTGCCAGCAGCTTGTTTAGCGGTTTCACAGATACGCAGTATTTT
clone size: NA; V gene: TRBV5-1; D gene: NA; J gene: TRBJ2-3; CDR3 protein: CASSLAGGRTRGTQYF; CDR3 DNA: TGCGCCAGCAGCTTGGCCGGAGGACGTACAAGGGGTACGCAGTATTTT
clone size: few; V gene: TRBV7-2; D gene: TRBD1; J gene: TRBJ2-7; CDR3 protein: CASSLDAGGTYEQYF; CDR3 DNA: TGTGCCAGCAGCTTAGATGCAGGGGGCACCTACGAGCAGTACTTC
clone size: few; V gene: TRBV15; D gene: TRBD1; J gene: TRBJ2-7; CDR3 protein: CATSRGGQGIDEQYF; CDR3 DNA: TGTGCCACCAGTCGCGGAGGACAGGGGATCGACGAGCAGTACTTC
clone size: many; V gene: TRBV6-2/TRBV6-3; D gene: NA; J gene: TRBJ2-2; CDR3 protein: CASSYSLAGELFF; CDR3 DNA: TGTGCCAGCAGTTACTCACTAGCCGGGGAGCTGTTTTTT
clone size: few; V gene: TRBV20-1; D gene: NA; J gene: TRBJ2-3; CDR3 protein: CSASGKPADTQYF; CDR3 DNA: TGCAGTGCTAGCGGAAAGCCGGCGGATACGCAGTATTTT
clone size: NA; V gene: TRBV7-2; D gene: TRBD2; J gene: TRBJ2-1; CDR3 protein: CASSAQLAAMGNEQFF; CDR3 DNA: TGTGCCAGCAGCGCTCAACTAGCGGCCATGGGGAATGAGCAGTTCTTC
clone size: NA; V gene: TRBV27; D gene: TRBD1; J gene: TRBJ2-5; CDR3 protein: CASSLFPGTGGQETQYF; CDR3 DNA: TGTGCCAGCAGTTTATTCCCCGGGACAGGGGGGCAAGAGACCCAGTACTTC